This is a list of T cell receptor beta chains from one sample in a study of blood T cell repertoires in COVID-19. TCRdb keeps only in-frame clones here, not all; method: immunoSEQ multiplex PCR. The sample lists 230,000 or so clones, roughly 79% seen once, with 6.5% to 9% in the top ten. The sample comprised peripheral blood. The receptors derive from a woman older than 75 with COVID-19, enrolled during active disease. Both conserved end residues are part of each CDR3. The order of the fields is clone size, D gene, J gene, V gene, CDR3 DNA, CDR3 protein. The D gene is left open where the match is weak. For some rows the clone size is stated as once, few or many, or as a class when expanded; others skip it.

. TRBD2 TRBJ2-5 TRBV10-2 TGCGCCAGCAGTAGGGCTAGCGGGGGAGGGGAGACCCAGTACTTC CASSRASGGGETQYF
once . TRBJ2-7 TRBV5-1 TGCGCCAGCAGCTTGTCGACCGGCCCGGGCGAGCAGTACTTC CASSLSTGPGEQYF
few TRBD1 TRBJ1-4 TRBV7-2 TGTGCCAGCAGCCTCAAGTCCCGGGACAGGGTTAATGAAAAACTGTTTTTT CASSLKSRDRVNEKLFF
. TRBD1 TRBJ2-3 TRBV7-3 TGTGCCAGCAGCTTAACGCGGACAGGCGATACGCAGTATTTT CASSLTRTGDTQYF
few . TRBJ1-2 TRBV6-5 TGTGCCAGCAGCGCTTCCAGGGGCGCAGATGGCTACACCTTC CASSASRGADGYTF
. . TRBJ2-5 TRBV3-1/TRBV3-2 TGTGCCAGCAGCCCCCGGGGTAGGGCCGCCGAGACCCAGTACTTC CASSPRGRAAETQYF
. . TRBJ2-7 TRBV2 TGTGCCAGCAGGGCCACTCCGAGTCGACAGGACGAGCAGTACTTC CASRATPSRQDEQYF
. TRBD1 TRBJ2-7 TRBV6-5 TGTGCCAGCAGAGTCCTAGGGACAGAAAACTACGAGCAGTACTTC CASRVLGTENYEQYF
once TRBD2 TRBJ2-5 TRBV3-1/TRBV3-2 TGTGCCAGCAGTCGATCGACTAGCGGGGGGGCGGGGACCCAGTACTTC CASSRSTSGGAGTQYF
. . TRBJ2-1 TRBV24-1 TGTGCCACCAGTGAAAAGGACAGACACAATGAGCAGTTCTTC CATSEKDRHNEQFF
. TRBD1 TRBJ1-6 TRBV2 TGTGCCAGCCGGACAGGGGGCGTTCGTTCGGGAAATTCACCCCTCCACTTT CASRTGGVRSGNSPLHF